This TCR beta chain was identified during a study of CD8+CD57+ T cells in acquired aplastic anemia. V was clipped by 7 bases and J by 2 bases, with 12 bases between them. Germline CDR1 and CDR2: DFQATT and SNEGSKA (reference sequence). The CDR3 is 13 amino acids. Patients sequenced had flow cytometry evidence of CD8+CD57+ cell expansion. CDR3 and TCR beta VDJ profiling relied on genomic DNA as the template. From the reads, TCRdb called clonotypes with MiXCR, one entry per CDR3 protein. The sample carries around 430,000 distinct CDR3 sequences, about a third recorded once. This chain uses TRBV20-1 with TRBJ1-5, with D possibly matching TRBD1 (6 bases). Sample: sorted CD4+, CD8+, or CD8+CD57+ T cells (not recorded which) from PBMCs. The source of this sequence is a human donor with aplastic anemia. This CDR3 is CSEQGSGNQPQHF. The CDR3 nucleotides read TGCAGTGAACAGGGAAGTGGCAATCAGCCCCAGCATTTT.